The clone carrying this T cell receptor beta chain was picked up many times. The data stem from a study of T cell repertoires in cytomegalovirus infection. J gave up 8 bases and V 2 bases, and 6 bases lay outside the gene matches. CDR1 is SGHRS and CDR2 is YFSETQ in the germline V gene. The CDR3 loop spans 14 amino acids. TCRdb redid the calling of the reads with MiXCR, one entry per CDR3 protein. The table has 480,000 or so distinct CDR3 sequences, approximately 11% seen once; the top ten hold approximately 10%. The chain carries TRBV5-1 and TRBJ2-2; the match to TRBD1 covers 7 bases. Sequencing used PBMCs. This receptor was taken from a human donor in good health (CMV status not recorded). Some clones in this sample may be carry-over from other donors' samples. The CDR3 region has the DNA TGCGCCAGCAGCTTACCGGGACAGAGTGGGGAGCTGTTTTTT. Its protein product is CASSLPGQSGELFF.